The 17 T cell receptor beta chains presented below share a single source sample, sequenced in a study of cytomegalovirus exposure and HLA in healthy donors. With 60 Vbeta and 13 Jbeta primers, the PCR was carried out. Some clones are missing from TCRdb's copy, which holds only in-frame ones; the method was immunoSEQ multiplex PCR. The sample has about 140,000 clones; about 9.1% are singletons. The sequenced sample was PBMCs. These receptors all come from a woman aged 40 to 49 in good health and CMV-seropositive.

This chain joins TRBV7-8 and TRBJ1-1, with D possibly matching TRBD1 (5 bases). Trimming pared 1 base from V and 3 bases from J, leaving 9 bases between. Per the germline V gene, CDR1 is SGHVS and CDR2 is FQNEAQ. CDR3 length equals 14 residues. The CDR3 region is CASSLVGGDTEAFF. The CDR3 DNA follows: TGTGCCAGCAGCTTAGTTGGGGGGGACACTGAAGCTTTCTTT.

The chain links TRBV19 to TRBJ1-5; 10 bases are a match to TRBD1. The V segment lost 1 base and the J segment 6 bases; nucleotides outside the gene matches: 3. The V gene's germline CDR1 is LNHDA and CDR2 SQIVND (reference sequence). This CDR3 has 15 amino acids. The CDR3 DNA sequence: TGTGCCAGTAGTATAGGGACAGGGGGAGGTCAGCCCCAGCATTTT. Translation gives CASSIGTGGGQPQHF.

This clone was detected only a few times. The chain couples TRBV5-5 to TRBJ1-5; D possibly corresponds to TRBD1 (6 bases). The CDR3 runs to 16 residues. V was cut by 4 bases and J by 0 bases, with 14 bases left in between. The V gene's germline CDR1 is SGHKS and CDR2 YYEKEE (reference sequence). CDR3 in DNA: TGTGCCAGCAGCCCCGTCCCAGGGGATAGCAATCAGCCCCAGCATTTT. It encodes CASSPVPGDSNQPQHF.

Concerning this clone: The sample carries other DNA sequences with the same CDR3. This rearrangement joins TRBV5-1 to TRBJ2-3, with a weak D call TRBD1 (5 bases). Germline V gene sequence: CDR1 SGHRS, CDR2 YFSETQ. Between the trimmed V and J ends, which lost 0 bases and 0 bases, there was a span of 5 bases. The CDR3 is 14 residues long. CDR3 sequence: CASSLDRSTDTQYF. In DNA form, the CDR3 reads TGCGCCAGCAGCTTGGACAGGAGCACAGATACGCAGTATTTT.

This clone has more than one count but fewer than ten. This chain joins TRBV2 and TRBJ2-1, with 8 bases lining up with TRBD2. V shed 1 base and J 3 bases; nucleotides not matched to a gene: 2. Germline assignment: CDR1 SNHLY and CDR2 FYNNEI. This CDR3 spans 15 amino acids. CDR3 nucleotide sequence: TGTGCCAGCAGTGAAGTAAGCGGGGGCTACAATGAGCAGTTCTTC. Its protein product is CASSEVSGGYNEQFF.

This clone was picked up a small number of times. The CDR3 reads CASRRQGSSGANVLTF. In DNA form, the CDR3 reads TGTGCCAGCAGGCGACAGGGGAGCTCTGGGGCCAACGTCCTGACTTTC. The J gene is TRBJ2-6, the V gene TRBV6-6; 8 bases align to TRBD1. The CDR3 sequence is 16 residues long. V lost 6 bases and J lost 0; bases outside the gene matches: 4. Germline CDR1 is MNHNY and CDR2 is SVGAGI (reference sequence).

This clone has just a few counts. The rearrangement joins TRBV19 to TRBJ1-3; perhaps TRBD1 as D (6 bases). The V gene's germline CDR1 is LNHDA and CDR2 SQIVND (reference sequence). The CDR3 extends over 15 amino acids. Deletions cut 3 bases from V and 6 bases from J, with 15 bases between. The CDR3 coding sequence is TGTGCCAGTAGTATTAGTACAGGGATGGCAAACACCATATATTTT. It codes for CASSISTGMANTIYF.

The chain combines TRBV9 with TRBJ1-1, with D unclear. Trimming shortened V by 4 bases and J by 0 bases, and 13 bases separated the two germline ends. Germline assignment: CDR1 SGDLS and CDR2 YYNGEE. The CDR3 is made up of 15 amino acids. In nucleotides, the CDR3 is TGTGCCAGCAGCCCCCATGCCGAGATGAACACTGAAGCTTTCTTT. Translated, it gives CASSPHAEMNTEAFF.

The CDR3 reads CASSIDRGSGGPTLGAQYF. The CDR3 bases are TGTGCCAGTAGTATAGATCGGGGTAGCGGGGGCCCTACCCTGGGGGCGCAGTATTTT. V and J are TRBV19 and TRBJ2-3; the match to TRBD2 covers 9 bases. CDR3 length equals 19 residues. Germline-derived CDR1 and CDR2 are LNHDA and SQIVND (reference sequence). V lost 0 bases to trimming and J lost 10 bases; unmatched junction nucleotides: 20.

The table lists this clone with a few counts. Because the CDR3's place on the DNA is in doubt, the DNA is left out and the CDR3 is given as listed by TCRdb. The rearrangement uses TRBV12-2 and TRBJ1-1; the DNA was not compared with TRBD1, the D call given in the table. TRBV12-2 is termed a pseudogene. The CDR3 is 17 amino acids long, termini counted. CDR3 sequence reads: CASRLFGQGALNTEAFF.

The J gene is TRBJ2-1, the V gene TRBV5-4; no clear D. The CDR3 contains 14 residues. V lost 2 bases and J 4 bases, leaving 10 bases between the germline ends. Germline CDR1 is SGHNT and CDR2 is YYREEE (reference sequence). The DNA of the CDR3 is TGTGCCAGCAGCTTTAAAAACGGGTACAATGAGCAGTTCTTC. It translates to CASSFKNGYNEQFF. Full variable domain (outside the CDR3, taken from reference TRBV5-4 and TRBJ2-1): ETGVTQSPTHLIKTRGQQVTLRCSSQSGHNTVSWYQQALGQGPQFIFQYYREEENGRGNFPPRFSGLQFPNYSSELNVNALELDDSALYLCASSFKNGYNEQFFGPGTRLTVL.

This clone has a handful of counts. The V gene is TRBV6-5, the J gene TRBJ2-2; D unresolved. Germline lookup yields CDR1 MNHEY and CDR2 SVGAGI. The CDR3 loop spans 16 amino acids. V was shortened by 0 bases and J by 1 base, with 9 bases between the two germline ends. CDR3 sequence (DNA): TGTGCCAGCAGTTACTCGATGGGCCAGAACACCGGGGAGCTGTTTTTT. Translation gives CASSYSMGQNTGELFF.

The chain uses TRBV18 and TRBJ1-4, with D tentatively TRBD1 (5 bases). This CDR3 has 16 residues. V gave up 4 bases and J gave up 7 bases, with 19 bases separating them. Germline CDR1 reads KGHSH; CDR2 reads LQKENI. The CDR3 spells CASSRSTAGFGEKLFF. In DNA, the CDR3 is TGTGCCAGCTCACGCTCAACGGCAGGGTTTGGTGAAAAACTGTTTTTT. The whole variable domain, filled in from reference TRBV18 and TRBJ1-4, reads NAGVMQNPRHLVRRRGQEARLRCSPMKGHSHVYWYRQLPEEGLKFMVYLQKENIIDESGMPKERFSAEFPKEGPSILRIQQVVRGDSAAYFCASSRSTAGFGEKLFFGSGTQLSVL.

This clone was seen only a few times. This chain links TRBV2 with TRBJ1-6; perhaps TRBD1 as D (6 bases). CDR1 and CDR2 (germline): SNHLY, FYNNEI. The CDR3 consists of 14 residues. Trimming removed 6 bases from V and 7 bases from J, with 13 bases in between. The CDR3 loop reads CASSWGGWNSPLHF. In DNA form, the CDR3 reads TGTGCCAGCAGCTGGGGGGGCTGGAATTCACCCCTCCACTTT. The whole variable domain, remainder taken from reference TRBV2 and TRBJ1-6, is EPEVTQTPSHQVTQMGQEVILRCVPISNHLYFYWYRQILGQKVEFLVSFYNNEISEKSEIFDDQFSVERPDGSNFTLKIRSTKLEDSAMYFCASSWGGWNSPLHFGNGTRLTVT.

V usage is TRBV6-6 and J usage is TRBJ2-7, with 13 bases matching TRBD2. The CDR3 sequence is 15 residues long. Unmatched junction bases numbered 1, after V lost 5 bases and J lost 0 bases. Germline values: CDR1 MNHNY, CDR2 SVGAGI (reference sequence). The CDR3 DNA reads TGTGCCAGCAGTACTAGCGGGGGGGGCTCCTACGAGCAGTACTTC. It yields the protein CASSTSGGGSYEQYF.

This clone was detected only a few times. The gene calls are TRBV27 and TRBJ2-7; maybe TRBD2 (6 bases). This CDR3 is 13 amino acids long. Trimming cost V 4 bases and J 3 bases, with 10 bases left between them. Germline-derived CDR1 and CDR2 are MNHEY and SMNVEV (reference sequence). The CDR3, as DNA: TGTGCCAGCAGTTCGGGAGTAGACTACGAGCAGTACTTC. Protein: CASSSGVDYEQYF.

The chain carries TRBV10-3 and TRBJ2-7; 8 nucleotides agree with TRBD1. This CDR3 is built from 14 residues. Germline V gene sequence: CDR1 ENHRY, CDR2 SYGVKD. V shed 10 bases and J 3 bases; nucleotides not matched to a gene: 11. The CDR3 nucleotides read TGTGCCACCGCGGCATCGGACAGGGACTACGAGCAGTACTTC. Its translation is CATAASDRDYEQYF.